This T cell receptor (beta chain) was obtained from a study of OX40 agonist ivuxolimab in advanced cancers. Sequenced by immunoSEQ multiplex PCR; TCRdb stores in-frame clones only, minus some. This table holds tens of thousands of clones, about 85% found once. Trimming removed 3 bases at V and 2 bases at J, with 11 bases between. Germline V gene data show CDR1 as MNHEY and CDR2 as SVGAGI. CDR3 size: 14 residues. The chain carries TRBV6-5 and TRBJ2-7, with D uncertain. Specimen: CD4+ or CD8+ T cells sorted from blood, collected in a trial of the OX40 agonist ivuxolimab. The receptor comes from an adult with an advanced solid tumor such as melanoma, head and neck, liver or kidney cancer. The CDR3 coding sequence is TGTGCCAGCAGTTATTCGGCAGCCACCTACGAGCAGTACTTC. It codes for CASSYSAATYEQYF.